This TCR beta chain was obtained from a study of shared clonotypes between healthy human individuals. Healthy HIV-negative adults without recent acute infections or vaccinations served as donors. Germline CDR1 and CDR2: LNHDA and SQIVND (reference sequence). After removal of 9 bases from V and 6 bases from J, the junction contained 8 bases not matched to a gene. The CDR3 contains 14 residues. Some 30,000 T cell genomes (approximately 0.2 ug DNA) went into each sorted-subset replicate. Repertoires were generated with immunoSEQ multiplex PCR, while TCRdb's copy carries only in-frame clones and drops some. The sample holds 2,500,000 or so clones, around 90% seen once. General study findings and limits: It was only blood that was sampled, and tissue repertoires likely differ. Unshared clonotypes carried lower generation probabilities than those common to all four donors.

In regard to this clone: Its antigen remains unknown.

This sequence was found in a man younger than 35 in good health. The material sequenced was naive CD4+ T cells sorted from blood. Described subset: CD45RA+ positively selected. The chain combines TRBV19 with TRBJ1-6, with 7 bases that match TRBD1. The CDR3 nucleotides read TGTGCCAGCGGGAACAGGGGCGGTAATTCACCCCTCCACTTT. Translated: CASGNRGGNSPLHF.